Below, 29 T cell receptor beta chains from the same sample are listed, as sequenced in a study of tumor-infiltrating lymphocytes in primary liver carcinoma. Both RNA and DNA were isolated together from roughly 20-30 mg of bulk tissue that had not been sorted. Constant-region priming of approximately 0.55 ug total RNA yielded TCR beta cDNA. Nested multiplex PCR, run for three rounds with slightly modified ARM-PCR, yielded TCR beta libraries. Amplification in the first two PCR rounds was performed using TRBV1-TRBV30 forward primers and a C-beta reverse primer for approximately 10 cycles each. TCRdb used MiXCR to reprocess the multiplex PCR reads, holding one entry per CDR3 protein. The sample has around 120,000 distinct CDR3 sequences; about two thirds are singletons. The sample was tumor-adjacent normal liver tissue. The receptors derive from a woman aged 60-75 years with primary liver carcinoma and hepatitis B virus infection.

Turning to this clonotype: At one boundary the junction diverges from the germline segment, which might be a read error. The chain employs TRBV28 and TRBJ2-3; D uncertain. Germline CDR1 and CDR2: MDHEN and SYDVKM. This CDR3 spans 14 amino acids. CDR3 in amino acids: CASSFANYRDTQPF. Here the CDR3 DNA reads TGTGCCAGCAGTTTTGCGAATTACAGAGATACGCAGCCTTTT.

This clonotype has only a few counts. The chain employs TRBV28 and TRBJ2-5; D is perhaps TRBD2 (7 bases). V shed 6 bases and J shed 6 bases, with 17 bases lying between them. The CDR3 has 14 residues. Germline V lookup: CDR1 MDHEN, CDR2 SYDVKM. The CDR3 here is CASSPGGGTQTQYF. In nucleotides, the CDR3 is TGTGCCAGCAGCCCGGGGGGCGGGACTCAGACCCAGTACTTC.

This clonotype is a singleton in its sample. V usage is TRBV6-1 and J usage is TRBJ1-2; tentatively, D is TRBD1 (5 bases). The V end lost 6 bases, the J end lost 4 bases, and 15 bases lay between the germline ends. CDR1 and CDR2 from the germline V gene are MNHNS and SASEGT. The CDR3 loop spans 14 amino acids. CDR3 amino acids: CASSRDGEPYGYTF. DNA of the CDR3: TGTGCCAGCAGCCGGGACGGGGAGCCCTATGGCTACACCTTC.

With regard to this clonotype: The junction shows a germline mismatch at one end, possibly a read error. The V and J genes are TRBV6-5 and TRBJ2-2; D gene ambiguous. CDR1 is MNHEY, CDR2 SVGAGI, per germline. There are 13 residues in the CDR3. CDR3 in amino acids: CDSSYGIGGELFF. Here the CDR3 DNA reads TGTGACAGCAGTTATGGTATTGGCGGGGAGCTGTTTTTT.

Remarks on this clonotype: This is likely a read error, given that the CDR3 carries no conserved phenylalanine or tryptophan at its end. The DNA of the CDR3 is TGTGCCAGCAGCCGAGCAGAGTCCTACGAGCAGTACTAC. Its translation: CASSRAESYEQYY. The rearrangement joins TRBV12-3 or TRBV12-4 to TRBJ2-7; no reliable D call. The V end lost 6 bases, the J end lost 1 base, and 10 bases lay between the germline ends. This CDR3 is built from 13 residues.

The table lists this clonotype with a count of one. The chain joins TRBV29-1 to TRBJ1-2; D gene ambiguous. The germline V gene encodes CDR1 SQVTM and CDR2 ANQGSEA. CDR3 size: 12 residues. CDR3 DNA sequence: TGCAGTGTCAGCGGGGATATCTACGGCTACACCTTC. The encoded protein is CSVSGDIYGYTF.

This clonotype was detected ten times or more. The genes are TRBV6-5 and TRBJ1-2; no clear D. The CDR3 has 13 residues. The germline V and J ends were trimmed by 2 bases and 7 bases, with 11 bases remaining between them. Germline V lookup: CDR1 MNHEY, CDR2 SVGAGI. The CDR3 here is CASSYGRFGGYTF. The DNA of the CDR3 is TGTGCCAGCAGTTACGGGCGGTTCGGTGGCTACACCTTC.

By share, this clonotype ranks as medium-sized (0.01 to 0.1%). The CDR3 nucleotides are TGTGCCAGCAGCTTAGATCGAGAGGGAAACATTCAGTACTTC. Amino acid sequence: CASSLDREGNIQYF. J is TRBJ2-4 and V is TRBV11-2, with a weak D call TRBD2 (5 bases). V gave up 0 bases and J gave up 6 bases, with 9 bases separating them. There are 14 residues in the CDR3. CDR1 and CDR2 from the germline V gene are SGHAT and FQNNGV.

Note on this clonotype: The CDR3 carries no conserved terminal phenylalanine or tryptophan, so it likely arises from a read error. It is unclear where the CDR3 begins or ends on the DNA, so no DNA is shown, and the CDR3 is as TCRdb lists it. This sequence joins TRBV6-5 and TRBJ2-1. The CDR3 is 16 residues long, ends included. Germline assignment: CDR1 MNHEY and CDR2 SVGAGI. Here the CDR3 reads CASSYSTSGVYNEQFL.

In the case of this clonotype: One end of the junction does not line up with germline, which may come from a read error. The chain links TRBV11-3 to TRBJ2-1; TRBD2 agrees at 13 bases. Germline assignment: CDR1 SGHNT and CDR2 YENEEA. This CDR3 contains 17 residues. The DNA for the CDR3 is TGTGCCAGCATCCCGAGACCACTAGCGGGAGGGTACAATAAGCAGTTCTTC. Translation gives CASIPRPLAGGYNKQFF.

Concerning this clonotype: This is likely a read error, given that the CDR3 carries no conserved phenylalanine or tryptophan at its end. The chain couples TRBV28 to TRBJ1-5; D not resolved. TRBJ2-3 explains the end of the DNA better; the J call may be wrong. CDR1 and CDR2 from the germline V gene are MDHEN and SYDVKM. The CDR3 is 16 amino acids. CDR3 loop: CASSTFTRWSDQPQYL. The CDR3 nucleotides read TGTGCCAGCAGTACATTCACCCGGTGGAGCGATCAGCCCCAGTATTTG.

This clonotype occurred a few times. A clone one base away is much larger, so this may be a read error. The gene calls are TRBV5-4 and TRBJ2-2; D unclear. Germline CDR1 reads SGHNT; CDR2 reads YYREEE (reference sequence). V was clipped by 4 bases and J by 0 bases, with 13 bases between them. The CDR3 sequence is 16 residues long. This CDR3 reads CASSDLEISNTGELFF. DNA of the CDR3: TGTGCCAGCAGCGACTTAGAAATTTCGAACACCGGGGAGCTGTTTTTT.

In this sample, this clonotype turned up many times. Here the CDR3 reads CSVRGPGNTIYF. The CDR3, as DNA: TGCAGCGTTAGGGGGCCTGGAAACACCATATATTTT. The rearrangement links TRBV29-1 to TRBJ1-3; 7 positions agree with TRBD1. V shed 5 bases and J 2 bases; nucleotides not matched to a gene: 0. Germline CDR1 reads SQVTM; CDR2 reads ANQGSEA. CDR3 length: 12 amino acids.

This chain uses TRBV28 with TRBJ2-7; a weak D match, TRBD2 (7 bases). V lost 10 bases and J lost 0, with 19 bases in between. Germline assignment: CDR1 MDHEN and CDR2 SYDVKM. There are 15 residues in the CDR3. This CDR3 is CAITEGGGVSYEQYF. As DNA, the CDR3 is TGTGCCATCACTGAAGGAGGGGGGGTCTCCTACGAGCAGTACTTC.

The chain combines TRBV11-2 with TRBJ2-1; D remains ambiguous. CDR1 SGHAT and CDR2 FQNNGV come from the germline V gene. The CDR3 runs to 11 residues. V gave up 10 bases and J gave up 6 bases, with 10 bases separating them. The CDR3 nucleotides are TGTGCCAACAGTACGAGCAATGAGCAGTTCTTC. It yields the protein CANSTSNEQFF.

This chain connects TRBV28 to TRBJ2-5, with 12 bases matching TRBD1. Trimming took 7 bases from V and 8 from J; bases not matched to a gene: 11. This CDR3 comprises 15 residues. CDR1 and CDR2 (germline): MDHEN, SYDVKM. CDR3 amino acids: CASIPRDRGHDTQYF. CDR3 in DNA: TGTGCCAGCATCCCCCGGGACAGGGGGCACGATACCCAGTACTTC.

Comment on this clonotype: A read error is possible here, since a much larger clone lies one base away. This chain links TRBV5-1 with TRBJ1-6; D is uncertain. The germline V gene encodes CDR1 SGHRS and CDR2 YFSETQ. The CDR3 has 13 amino acids. CDR3: CASSYGPNSLLHF. The CDR3 DNA is TGCGCCAGCAGCTACGGGCCTAATTCACTCCTCCACTTT.

With respect to this clonotype: The junction departs from germline at one end; a sequencing error may be responsible. The V call is TRBV4-1, the J call TRBJ1-2, with 7 positions matching TRBD1. The germline CDR1 and CDR2 sequences are MGHRA and YSYEKL. The CDR3 has 15 amino acids. DNA for the CDR3: TGCACCAGCAGCCAAGATAGAGGGGGCGCGGGAGGCTACACCTTC. It yields the protein CTSSQDRGGAGGYTF.

This clonotype was observed a few times. A much larger clone differs by one base, so this may be a read error. Written as DNA, the CDR3 is TGTGTCAGCAGCTTACGTGCCCGGCAAGAGACCCAGTACTTC. It translates to CVSSLRARQETQYF. V gene TRBV7-9 combines with J gene TRBJ2-5, with D hard to call. This CDR3 spans 14 amino acids. Per the germline V gene, CDR1 is SEHNR and CDR2 is FQNEAQ (reference sequence).

Concerning this clonotype itself: A junction boundary mismatches the germline segment, possibly from a read error. This chain uses TRBV11-2 with TRBJ2-2, with D perhaps assigned TRBD1 or TRBD2 (6 bases each). This CDR3 has 15 amino acids. Germline V gene lookup returns CDR1 SGHAT and CDR2 FQNNGV. DNA for the CDR3: TGTGCCAGCGGCTCTAGAGGGGGGATGTGCGGGGAGCTGTCTTTT. Translated, it gives CASGSRGGMCGELSF.

Points on this clonotype: This may be a read error: a much more frequent sequence differs by one nucleotide. This chain links TRBV29-1 with TRBJ1-4; TRBD1 is a possible D gene (5 bases). Germline CDR1 SQVTM, CDR2 ANQGSEA. The CDR3 extends over 14 amino acids. The V and J ends lost 4 bases and 10 bases respectively, with 19 bases between them. In nucleotides, the CDR3 is TGCAGCGTTGTTCATGATAGGACCGGGGGAAAACTGTTTTTT. Encoded protein: CSVVHDRTGGKLFF.

Here the CDR3 DNA reads TGTGCCAGCAGTCCGTTCGCTGGGAATACCTTCACAGATACGTGGTATTTT. This translates into CASSPFAGNTFTDTWYF. The gene calls are TRBV11-3 and TRBJ2-3; D unclear. Per germline, CDR1 SGHNT and CDR2 YENEEA. Trimming took off 6 bases at V and 14 bases at J, with 33 bases between the two ends. There are 17 residues in the CDR3. The whole variable domain, remainder taken from reference TRBV11-3 and TRBJ2-3, is EAGVVQSPRYKIIEKKQPVAFWCNPISGHNTLYWYLQNLGQGPELLIRYENEEAVDDSQLPKDRFSAERLKGVDSTLKIQPAELGDSAVYLCASSPFAGNTFTDTWYFGPGTRLTVL.

With regard to this clonotype: Since the CDR3 does not end with the conserved phenylalanine or tryptophan, this likely comes from a read error. V gene TRBV11-2 combines with J gene TRBJ1-2; 7 nucleotides match TRBD1. Germline values: CDR1 SGHAT, CDR2 FQNNGV. The CDR3 spans 15 residues. CDR3 loop: CVSSLEGACGGGYTI. The DNA for the CDR3 is TGTGTCAGCAGCTTAGAGGGGGCCTGTGGCGGTGGCTACACCATC.

A note on this clonotype: One end of the junction does not line up with germline, which may come from a read error. The chain's CDR3 is CASSLESAGAVRAFF. In nucleotides, the CDR3 is TGTGCCAGTAGTTTAGAGTCGGCAGGGGCGGTTCGAGCTTTCTTT. The chain has TRBV12-3 or TRBV12-4 and TRBJ1-1, with D perhaps TRBD1 (6 bases). This CDR3 is built from 15 residues.

In regard to this clonotype: Germline is not matched at one junction end, which may reflect a read error. The rearrangement joins TRBV11-2 to TRBJ2-3; tentative D call: TRBD2 (5 bases). This CDR3 is 16 amino acids long. Germline V gene sequence: CDR1 SGHAT, CDR2 FQNNGV. DNA for the CDR3: TGTGCCAACAGCTTCGTTAGGGTGCCCGCACGGGATACTCAGTATTTT. It is translated as CANSFVRVPARDTQYF.

The chain carries TRBV5-1 and TRBJ2-5; TRBD2 is a possible D gene (5 bases). Germline V gene data show CDR1 as SGHRS and CDR2 as YFSETQ. The CDR3 consists of 16 residues. Trimming stripped 4 bases from V and 3 bases from J, with 19 bases between. As DNA, the CDR3 is TGCGCCAGCAGCCCCGGAGGAGGTACGATTAAAGAGACCCAGTACTTC. Its protein product is CASSPGGGTIKETQYF.

Of note for this clonotype: Mismatch with germline at one junction end may stem from a read error. This chain joins TRBV11-2 and TRBJ1-4; a weak D match, TRBD1 (6 bases). CDR3 size: 17 residues. CDR1 and CDR2 (germline): SGHAT, FQNNGV. CDR3 coding DNA: TGTGCCAGCAGCCTCACCCGACAGGCAGCAACTAATGAAAAACCGTTTTTT. Its translation: CASSLTRQAATNEKPFF.

Comments on this clonotype: Here the CDR3 omits its conserved ending phenylalanine or tryptophan, so a read error is the likely source. The chain is built from TRBV7-8 and TRBJ1-1; 7 bases match TRBD1. This CDR3 contains 13 residues. Germline loops: CDR1 SGHVS, CDR2 FQNEAQ. This chain's CDR3 is CVSSFGQDTEAFL. Written as DNA, the CDR3 is TGTGTCAGCAGCTTTGGACAGGACACTGAAGCTTTCTTA.

As for this clonotype: Because it lacks the conserved phenylalanine or tryptophan at the end, this CDR3 is likely a read error. The chain recombines TRBV14 with TRBJ1-3, with D possibly being TRBD1 (6 bases). Germline CDR1 SGHDN, CDR2 FVKESK. CDR3 length: 16 amino acids. The CDR3 sequence: CASGQVAGAHGNTIYC. CDR3 DNA sequence: TGTGCCAGCGGCCAAGTGGCGGGGGCTCATGGAAACACCATATATTGT.